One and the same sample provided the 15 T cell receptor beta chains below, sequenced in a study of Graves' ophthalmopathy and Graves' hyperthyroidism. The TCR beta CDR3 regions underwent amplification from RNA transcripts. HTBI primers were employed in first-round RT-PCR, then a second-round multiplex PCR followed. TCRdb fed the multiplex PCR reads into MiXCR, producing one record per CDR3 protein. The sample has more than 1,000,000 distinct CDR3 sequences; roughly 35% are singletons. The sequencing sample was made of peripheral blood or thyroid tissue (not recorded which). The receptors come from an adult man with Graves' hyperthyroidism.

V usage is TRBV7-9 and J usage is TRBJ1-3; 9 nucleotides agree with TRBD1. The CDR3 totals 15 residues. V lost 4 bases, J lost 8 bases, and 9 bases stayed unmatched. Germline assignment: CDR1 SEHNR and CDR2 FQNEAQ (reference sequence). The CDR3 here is CASSSTGQGHHTIYF. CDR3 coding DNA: TGTGCCAGCAGCTCCACAGGACAGGGGCATCACACCATATATTTT.

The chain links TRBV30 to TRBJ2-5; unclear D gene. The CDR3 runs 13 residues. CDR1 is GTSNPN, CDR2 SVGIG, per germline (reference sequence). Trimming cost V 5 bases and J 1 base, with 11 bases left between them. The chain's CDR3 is CAWGEGFQETQYF. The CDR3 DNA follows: TGTGCCTGGGGAGAAGGGTTCCAAGAGACCCAGTACTTC.

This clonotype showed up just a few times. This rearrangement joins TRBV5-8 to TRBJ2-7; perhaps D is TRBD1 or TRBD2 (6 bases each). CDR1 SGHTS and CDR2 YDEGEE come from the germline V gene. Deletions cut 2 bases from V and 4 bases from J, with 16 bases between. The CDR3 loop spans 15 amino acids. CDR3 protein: CASSFGGGTPYEQYF. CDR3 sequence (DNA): TGTGCCAGCAGCTTTGGCGGCGGGACACCTTACGAGCAGTACTTC.

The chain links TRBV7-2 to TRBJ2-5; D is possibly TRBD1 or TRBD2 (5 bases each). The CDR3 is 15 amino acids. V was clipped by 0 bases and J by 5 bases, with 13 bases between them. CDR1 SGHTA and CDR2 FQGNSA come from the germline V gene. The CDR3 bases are TGTGCCAGCAGCTTAGCCCTCCGGGGCTTGGAGACCCAGTACTTC. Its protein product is CASSLALRGLETQYF.

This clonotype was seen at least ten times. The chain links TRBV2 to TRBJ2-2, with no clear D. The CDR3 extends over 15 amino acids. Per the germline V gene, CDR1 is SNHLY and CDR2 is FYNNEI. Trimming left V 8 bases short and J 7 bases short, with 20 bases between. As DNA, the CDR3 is TGTGCCAGCGATAAAGGTCTCCTGGATGTCGGGGAGCTGTTTTTT. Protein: CASDKGLLDVGELFF. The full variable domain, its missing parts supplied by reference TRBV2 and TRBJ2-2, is EPEVTQTPSHQVTQMGQEVILRCVPISNHLYFYWYRQILGQKVEFLVSFYNNEISEKSEIFDDQFSVERPDGSNFTLKIRSTKLEDSAMYFCASDKGLLDVGELFFGEGSRLTVL.

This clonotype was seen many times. The CDR3 DNA reads as TGTGCCAGCAAAGGACAGGCAGGGGGCTACACCTTC. This translates into CASKGQAGGYTF. The chain combines TRBV2 with TRBJ1-2, with 7 bases identical to TRBD1. The length of the CDR3 is 12 residues. The germline V gene has CDR1 SNHLY and CDR2 FYNNEI. The junction had 7 bases not matched to a gene; V was cut back by 7 bases and J by 8 bases.

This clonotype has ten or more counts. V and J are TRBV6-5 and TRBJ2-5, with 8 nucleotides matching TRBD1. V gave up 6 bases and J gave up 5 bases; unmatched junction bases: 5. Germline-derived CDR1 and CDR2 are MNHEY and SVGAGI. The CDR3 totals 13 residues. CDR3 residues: CASRRTGLETQYF. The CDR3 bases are TGTGCCAGCAGGAGGACAGGGTTGGAGACCCAGTACTTC.

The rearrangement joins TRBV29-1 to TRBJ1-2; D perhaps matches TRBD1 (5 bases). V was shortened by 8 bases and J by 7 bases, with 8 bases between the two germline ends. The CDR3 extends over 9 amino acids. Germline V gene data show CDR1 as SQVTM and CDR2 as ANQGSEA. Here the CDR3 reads CSSGFGYTF. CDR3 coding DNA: TGCAGCTCAGGGTTTGGCTACACCTTC.

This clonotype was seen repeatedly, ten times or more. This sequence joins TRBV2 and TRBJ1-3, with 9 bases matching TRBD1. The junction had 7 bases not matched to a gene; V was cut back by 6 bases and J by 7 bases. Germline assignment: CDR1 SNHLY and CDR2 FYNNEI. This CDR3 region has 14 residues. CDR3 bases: TGTGCCAGCAGGACAGGGGGAACGATCAACACCATATATTTT. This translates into CASRTGGTINTIYF.

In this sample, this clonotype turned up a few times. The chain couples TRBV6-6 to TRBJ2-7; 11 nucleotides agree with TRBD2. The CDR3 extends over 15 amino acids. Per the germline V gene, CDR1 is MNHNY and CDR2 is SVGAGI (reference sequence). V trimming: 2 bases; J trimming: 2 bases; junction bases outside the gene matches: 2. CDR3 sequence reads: CASSYELAGAYEQYF. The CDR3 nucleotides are TGTGCCAGCAGTTACGAACTAGCGGGGGCCTACGAGCAGTACTTC.

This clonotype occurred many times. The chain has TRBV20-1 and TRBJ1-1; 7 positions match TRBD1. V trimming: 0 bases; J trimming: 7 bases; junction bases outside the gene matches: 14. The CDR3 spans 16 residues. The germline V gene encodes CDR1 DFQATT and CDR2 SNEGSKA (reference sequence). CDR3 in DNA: TGCAGTGCTAGAGAACTAGGCTCTGGAGGGGGCGTTGAAGCTTTCTTT. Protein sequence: CSARELGSGGGVEAFF.

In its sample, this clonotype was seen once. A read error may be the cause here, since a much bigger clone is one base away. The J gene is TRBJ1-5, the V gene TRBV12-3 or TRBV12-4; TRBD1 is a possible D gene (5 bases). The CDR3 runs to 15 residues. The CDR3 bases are TGTGCCGGCAGTCCCGGAAGGGGCATCACCCAGCCCCAGCATTTT. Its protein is CAGSPGRGITQPQHF.

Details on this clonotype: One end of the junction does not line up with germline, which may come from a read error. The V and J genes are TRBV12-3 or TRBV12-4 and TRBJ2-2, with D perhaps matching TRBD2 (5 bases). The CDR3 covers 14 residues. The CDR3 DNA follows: TGTGCCAGCAGTTTAGGGGCGGGCACCGGGGAGCTGCTTTTT. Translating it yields CASSLGAGTGELLF.

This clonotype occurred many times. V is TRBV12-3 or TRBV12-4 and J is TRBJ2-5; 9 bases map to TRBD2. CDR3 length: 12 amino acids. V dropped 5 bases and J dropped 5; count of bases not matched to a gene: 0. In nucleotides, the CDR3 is TGTGCCAGCAGTAGCGGGGGGGAGACCCAGTACTTC. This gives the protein CASSSGGETQYF.

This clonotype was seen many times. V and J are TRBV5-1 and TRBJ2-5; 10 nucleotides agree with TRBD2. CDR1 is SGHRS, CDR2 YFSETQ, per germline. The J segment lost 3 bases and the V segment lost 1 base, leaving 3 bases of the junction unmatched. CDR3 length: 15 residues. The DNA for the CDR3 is TGCGCCAGCAGCTTGTCCCTAGCGGGGGAAGAGACCCAGTACTTC. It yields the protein CASSLSLAGEETQYF.